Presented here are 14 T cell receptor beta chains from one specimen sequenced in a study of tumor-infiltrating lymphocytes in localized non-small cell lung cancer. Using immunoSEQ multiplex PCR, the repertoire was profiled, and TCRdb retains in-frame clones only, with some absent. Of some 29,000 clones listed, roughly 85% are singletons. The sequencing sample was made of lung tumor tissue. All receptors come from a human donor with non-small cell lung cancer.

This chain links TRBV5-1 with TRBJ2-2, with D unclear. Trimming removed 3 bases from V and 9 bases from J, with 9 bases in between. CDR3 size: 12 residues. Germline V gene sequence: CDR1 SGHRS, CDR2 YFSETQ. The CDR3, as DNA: TGCGCCAGCAGCTCAGGTCCCCGGGAGCTGTTTTTT. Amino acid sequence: CASSSGPRELFF.

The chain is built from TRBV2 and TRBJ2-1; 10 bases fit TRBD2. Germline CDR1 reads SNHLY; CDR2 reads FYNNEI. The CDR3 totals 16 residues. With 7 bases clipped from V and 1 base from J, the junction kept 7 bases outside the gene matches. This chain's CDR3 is CASKIGLAVSYNEQFF. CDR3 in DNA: TGTGCCAGCAAAATAGGACTAGCGGTTTCCTACAATGAGCAGTTCTTC. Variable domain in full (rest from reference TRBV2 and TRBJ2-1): EPEVTQTPSHQVTQMGQEVILRCVPISNHLYFYWYRQILGQKVEFLVSFYNNEISEKSEIFDDQFSVERPDGSNFTLKIRSTKLEDSAMYFCASKIGLAVSYNEQFFGPGTRLTVL.

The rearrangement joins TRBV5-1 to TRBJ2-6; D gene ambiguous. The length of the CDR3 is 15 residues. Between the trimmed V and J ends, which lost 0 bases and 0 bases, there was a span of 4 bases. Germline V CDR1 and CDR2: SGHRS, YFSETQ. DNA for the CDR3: TGCGCCAGCAGCTTGGAGGGCTCTGGGGCCAACGTCCTGACTTTC. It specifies CASSLEGSGANVLTF.

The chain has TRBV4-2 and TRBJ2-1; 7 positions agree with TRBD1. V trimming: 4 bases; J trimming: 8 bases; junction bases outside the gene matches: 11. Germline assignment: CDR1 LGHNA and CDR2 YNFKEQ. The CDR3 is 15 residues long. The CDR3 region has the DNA TGTGCCAGCAGCCCCTTTGACAGGGTTAGGGATGAGCAGTTCTTC. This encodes CASSPFDRVRDEQFF.

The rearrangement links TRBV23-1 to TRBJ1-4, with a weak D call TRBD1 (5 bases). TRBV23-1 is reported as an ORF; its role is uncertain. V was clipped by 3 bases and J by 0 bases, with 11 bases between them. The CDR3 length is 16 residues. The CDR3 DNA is TGCGCCAGCAGTCAGGGAAGACAGACAACTAATGAAAAACTGTTTTTT. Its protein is CASSQGRQTTNEKLFF.

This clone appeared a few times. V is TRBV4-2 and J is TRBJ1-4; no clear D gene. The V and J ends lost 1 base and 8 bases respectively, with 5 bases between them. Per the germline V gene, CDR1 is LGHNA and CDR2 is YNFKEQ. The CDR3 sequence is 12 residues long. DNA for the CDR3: TGTGCCAGCAGCCAAGCGGGGGAAAAACTGTTTTTT. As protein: CASSQAGEKLFF.

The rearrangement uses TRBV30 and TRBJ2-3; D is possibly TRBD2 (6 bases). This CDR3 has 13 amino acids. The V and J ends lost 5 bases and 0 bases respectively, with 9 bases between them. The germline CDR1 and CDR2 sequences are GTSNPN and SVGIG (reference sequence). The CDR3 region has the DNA TGTGCCTGGGTACGGGGGAGCACAGATACGCAGTATTTT. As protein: CAWVRGSTDTQYF. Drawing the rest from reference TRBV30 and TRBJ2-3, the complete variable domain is SQTIHQWPATLVQPVGSPLSLECTVEGTSNPNLYWYRQAAGRGLQLLFYSVGIGQISSEVPQNLSASRPQDRQFILSSKKLLLSDSGFYLCAWVRGSTDTQYFGPGTRLTVL.

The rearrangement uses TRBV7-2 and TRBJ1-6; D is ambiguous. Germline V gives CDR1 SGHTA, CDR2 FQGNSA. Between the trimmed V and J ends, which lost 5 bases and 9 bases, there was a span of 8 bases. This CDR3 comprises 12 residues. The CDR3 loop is CASSPQSSPLHF. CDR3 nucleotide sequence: TGTGCCAGCAGCCCCCAGAGTTCACCCCTCCACTTT.

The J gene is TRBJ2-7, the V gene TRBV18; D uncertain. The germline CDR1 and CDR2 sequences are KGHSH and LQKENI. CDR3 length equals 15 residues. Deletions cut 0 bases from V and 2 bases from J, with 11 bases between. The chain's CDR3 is CASSPPRGNPYEQYF. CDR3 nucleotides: TGTGCCAGCTCACCACCGAGAGGAAATCCCTACGAGCAGTACTTC.

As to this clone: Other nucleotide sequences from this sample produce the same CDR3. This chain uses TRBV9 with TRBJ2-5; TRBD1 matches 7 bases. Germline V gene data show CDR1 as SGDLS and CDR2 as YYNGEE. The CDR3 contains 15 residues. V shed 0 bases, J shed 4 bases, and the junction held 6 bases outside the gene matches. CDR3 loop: CASSVAPGGRETQYF. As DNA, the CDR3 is TGTGCCAGCAGCGTAGCCCCAGGGGGAAGAGAGACCCAGTACTTC.

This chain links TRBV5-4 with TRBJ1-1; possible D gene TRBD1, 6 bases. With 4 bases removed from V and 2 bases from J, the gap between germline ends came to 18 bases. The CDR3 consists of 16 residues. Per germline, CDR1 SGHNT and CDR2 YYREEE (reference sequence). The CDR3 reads CASSRRGGALNTEAFF. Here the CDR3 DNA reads TGTGCCAGCAGCCGGCGAGGGGGGGCCCTAAACACTGAAGCTTTCTTT.

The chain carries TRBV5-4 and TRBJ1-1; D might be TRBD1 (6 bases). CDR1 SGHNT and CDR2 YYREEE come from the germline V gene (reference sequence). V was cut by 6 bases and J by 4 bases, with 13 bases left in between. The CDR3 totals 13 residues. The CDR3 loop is CASNPKGGTEAFF. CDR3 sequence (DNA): TGTGCCAGCAACCCGAAGGGGGGCACTGAAGCTTTCTTT. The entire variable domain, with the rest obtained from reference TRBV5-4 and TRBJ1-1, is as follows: ETGVTQSPTHLIKTRGQQVTLRCSSQSGHNTVSWYQQALGQGPQFIFQYYREEENGRGNFPPRFSGLQFPNYSSELNVNALELDDSALYLCASNPKGGTEAFFGQGTRLTVV.

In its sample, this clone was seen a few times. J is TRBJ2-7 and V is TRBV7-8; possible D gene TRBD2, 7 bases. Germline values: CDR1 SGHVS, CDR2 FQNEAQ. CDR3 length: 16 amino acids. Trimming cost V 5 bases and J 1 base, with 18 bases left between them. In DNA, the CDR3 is TGTGCCAGCAGCCCTGGGGGGGCTAGCGCGTCCTACGAGCAGTACTTC. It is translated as CASSPGGASASYEQYF. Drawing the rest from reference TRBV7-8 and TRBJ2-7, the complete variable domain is GAGVSQSPRYKVAKRGQDVALRCDPISGHVSLFWYQQALGQGPEFLTYFQNEAQLDKSGLPSDRFFAERPEGSVSTLKIQRTQQEDSAVYLCASSPGGASASYEQYFGPGTRLTVT.

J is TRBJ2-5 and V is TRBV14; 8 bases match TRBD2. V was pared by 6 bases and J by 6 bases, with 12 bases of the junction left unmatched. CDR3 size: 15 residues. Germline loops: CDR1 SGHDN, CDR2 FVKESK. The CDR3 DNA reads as TGTGCCAGCAGTGCGGTTAGCGGGGCTCATCAGACCCAGTACTTC. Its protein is CASSAVSGAHQTQYF.